What follows are 8 T cell receptor beta chains derived from one specimen sequenced in a study of PD-L1 blockade in urothelial cancer. Time point: peripheral blood 6 weeks after treatment start. Data came from immunoSEQ multiplex PCR; TCRdb stores just in-frame clones and leaves some out. This sample carries tens of thousands of clones, approximately 85% of them seen once, and the ten largest clones take roughly 2.5%. Sample: PBMCs, taken around atezolizumab (anti-PD-L1) treatment. These receptors all come from a man aged 65-85 years with urothelial cancer.

The genes are TRBV7-7 and TRBJ2-5, with TRBD2 identical over 7 bases. CDR1 SSHAT and CDR2 FNYEAQ come from the germline V gene (reference sequence). This CDR3 is 12 amino acids long. CDR3 loop: CASGEGQETQYF. The CDR3 DNA reads as TGTGCTTCTGGGGAGGGGCAAGAGACCCAGTACTTC.

The genes are TRBV10-2 and TRBJ2-7, with D unresolved. CDR1 WSHSY and CDR2 SAAADI come from the germline V gene. CDR3 length: 14 amino acids. V was trimmed by 3 bases and J by 3 bases, leaving 12 bases between them. CDR3 sequence (DNA): TGCGCCAGCAGTGATGTTCGACACCGCTACGAGCAGTACTTC. It is translated as CASSDVRHRYEQYF.

The chain combines TRBV10-1 with TRBJ2-2; D perhaps matches TRBD2 (6 bases). This CDR3 contains 14 residues. CDR1 is WNHNN, CDR2 SYGVQD, per germline (reference sequence). The V and J ends lost 6 bases and 2 bases respectively, with 10 bases between them. This CDR3 reads CASSPAGNTGELFF. DNA for the CDR3: TGCGCCAGCAGCCCAGCGGGTAACACCGGGGAGCTGTTTTTT.

This chain connects TRBV5-1 to TRBJ1-2; D not resolved. The V end lost 3 bases, the J end lost 0 bases, and 9 bases lay between the germline ends. The CDR3 has 14 residues. From germline, CDR1 is SGHRS and CDR2 YFSETQ. This CDR3 reads CASSSGATNYGYTF. For the CDR3, the DNA is TGCGCCAGCAGCTCGGGTGCCACTAACTATGGCTACACCTTC.

Here the CDR3 DNA reads TGTGCCAGCAGCCGCGACAGGGTAGGCTCTGGGGCCAACGTCCTGACTTTC. This translates into CASSRDRVGSGANVLTF. V gene TRBV4-2 combines with J gene TRBJ2-6, with 7 positions matching TRBD1. Trimming at V came to 4 bases and at J to 0 bases, leaving 6 bases not matched to a gene. Looked up from germline, CDR1 is LGHNA and CDR2 is YNFKEQ. The CDR3 consists of 17 residues.

This clone came up once. V and J are TRBV5-1 and TRBJ2-1; TRBD2 is a possible D gene (7 bases). V lost 4 bases to trimming and J lost 9 bases, with 20 bases between them. Germline CDR1 reads SGHRS; CDR2 reads YFSETQ. The CDR3 has 15 amino acids. CDR3 bases: TGCGCCAGCAGCCCGCAGGGGACTAACCAGGGTGAGCAGTTCTTC. This codes for CASSPQGTNQGEQFF.

This clone appeared a single time. V gene TRBV13 combines with J gene TRBJ2-1; 7 positions match TRBD2. The CDR3 consists of 18 residues. Germline trimming cut 2 bases from V and 0 bases from J; bases unmatched to any gene: 10. Germline assignment: CDR1 PRHDT and CDR2 FYEKMQ (reference sequence). The CDR3 protein is CASSLLSPGGSSYNEQFF. In nucleotides, the CDR3 is TGTGCCAGCAGCTTACTCTCCCCGGGAGGCAGCTCCTACAATGAGCAGTTCTTC.

This clone was found a few times. J is TRBJ2-5 and V is TRBV13; possible D gene TRBD2, 6 bases. Germline V CDR1 and CDR2: PRHDT, FYEKMQ (reference sequence). Trimming took off 5 bases at V and 2 bases at J, with 12 bases between the two ends. The CDR3 extends over 14 amino acids. CDR3 nucleotides: TGTGCCAGCAGCAACCGGGACTCGCAAGAGACCCAGTACTTC. It yields the protein CASSNRDSQETQYF. The full variable domain, rest sourced from reference TRBV13 and TRBJ2-5, is AAGVIQSPRHLIKEKRETATLKCYPIPRHDTVYWYQQGPGQDPQFLISFYEKMQSDKGSIPDRFSAQQFSDYHSELNMSSLELGDSALYFCASSNRDSQETQYFGPGTRLLVL.